This is a list of T cell receptor beta chains from one sample in a study of blood T cell repertoires in COVID-19. The data were produced by immunoSEQ multiplex PCR, yet TCRdb's version contains in-frame clones alone and is incomplete. The data hold more than 85,000 clones, with roughly 80% observed a single time. The sequenced sample was peripheral blood. The receptor set was obtained from a human donor in a cohort sampled during active or convalescent COVID-19. CDR3s leave out the opening cysteine and the closing phenylalanine or tryptophan. Fields, in order: V gene, CDR3 protein.

v_gene: TRBV28; CDR3aa: AHCQGTNIQY
v_gene: TRBV28; CDR3aa: ASRGGSGPQH
v_gene: TRBV28; CDR3aa: ASSLSRQGWALSNQPQH
v_gene: TRBV5-5; CDR3aa: ASSSRDYRQETQY
v_gene: TRBV29-1; CDR3aa: SGVAGGRSGELF
v_gene: TRBV6-1; CDR3aa: ASSERELRQSPEQY
v_gene: TRBV27; CDR3aa: ASSLNRENSPLH
v_gene: TRBV7-2; CDR3aa: ASSLAPSAQY
v_gene: TRBV4-3; CDR3aa: ASSQDRDRVIDGYT
v_gene: TRBV6-6; CDR3aa: ASSQGARNQPQH
v_gene: TRBV27; CDR3aa: ASSLIPGLAGSPLGDTQY
v_gene: TRBV19; CDR3aa: ASSSGTGGTEAF
v_gene: TRBV10-3; CDR3aa: ASRKQGANQETQY
v_gene: TRBV6-5; CDR3aa: ASTLGGGQPQH
v_gene: TRBV10-3; CDR3aa: AISGSGTGNSPLH
v_gene: TRBV6-6; CDR3aa: ASAQLRTGRTDTQY
v_gene: TRBV5-3; CDR3aa: ARSLVGGLNEAF
v_gene: TRBV6-2/TRBV6-3; CDR3aa: ASSDSGRGTYNEQF
v_gene: TRBV11-2; CDR3aa: ASSLGHQITGGLTEAF
v_gene: TRBV5-1; CDR3aa: ASSFLYGTVSAYGYT
v_gene: TRBV21-1; CDR3aa: ASSKVGRQVQETQY
v_gene: TRBV27; CDR3aa: ASREGRQQPYYPNEKLF
v_gene: TRBV25-1; CDR3aa: ASNRQGGYGYT
v_gene: TRBV6-5; CDR3aa: ASSYSTGHATEAF
v_gene: TRBV6-1; CDR3aa: ASSEQGPSPLH
v_gene: TRBV28; CDR3aa: ASSSPSDQPQH
v_gene: TRBV4-1; CDR3aa: ASSQVGGARH
v_gene: TRBV13; CDR3aa: ASSLAGQYYEQY
v_gene: TRBV6-2/TRBV6-3; CDR3aa: ASSRRPGTTGYEQY
v_gene: TRBV21-1; CDR3aa: ASSTSGLAGGIFNNEQF
v_gene: TRBV6-6; CDR3aa: ASRRRGGSYNEQF
v_gene: TRBV30; CDR3aa: AWSPRIGRYGYT
v_gene: TRBV12-3/TRBV12-4; CDR3aa: ASSLLNYGYT
v_gene: TRBV4-1; CDR3aa: ASSPTGVGNIQY
v_gene: TRBV5-1; CDR3aa: ASSLDPVSYGYT
v_gene: TRBV7-9; CDR3aa: ASSLDIRDRGLVGETQY
v_gene: TRBV27; CDR3aa: ASRGVAVSSYEQY
v_gene: TRBV27; CDR3aa: ASSLTGNSYEQY
v_gene: TRBV9; CDR3aa: ASSVYGQGPPDTQY
v_gene: TRBV9; CDR3aa: ASSNRENIQY
v_gene: TRBV2; CDR3aa: ASSVQGLATNEKLF
v_gene: TRBV5-6; CDR3aa: ASSLGQGFLEQY
v_gene: TRBV20-1; CDR3aa: SVRQSYGYT
v_gene: TRBV29-1; CDR3aa: SVDGGNTEAF
v_gene: TRBV11-2; CDR3aa: ASSLGTGLYEQY
v_gene: TRBV5-8; CDR3aa: ASSPRRASDQPQH
v_gene: TRBV7-8; CDR3aa: ASSSGLALETQY